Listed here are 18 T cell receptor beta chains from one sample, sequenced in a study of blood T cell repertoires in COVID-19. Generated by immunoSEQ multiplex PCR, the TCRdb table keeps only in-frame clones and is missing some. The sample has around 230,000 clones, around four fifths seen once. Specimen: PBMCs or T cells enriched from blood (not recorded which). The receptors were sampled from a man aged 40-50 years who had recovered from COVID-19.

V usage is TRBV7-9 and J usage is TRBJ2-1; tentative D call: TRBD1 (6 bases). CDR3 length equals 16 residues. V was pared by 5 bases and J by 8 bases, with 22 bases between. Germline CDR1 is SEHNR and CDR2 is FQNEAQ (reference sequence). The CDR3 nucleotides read TGTGCCAGCAGCACGTGGGGGCAGGTGATGCGGGATGAGCAGTTCTTC. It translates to CASSTWGQVMRDEQFF.

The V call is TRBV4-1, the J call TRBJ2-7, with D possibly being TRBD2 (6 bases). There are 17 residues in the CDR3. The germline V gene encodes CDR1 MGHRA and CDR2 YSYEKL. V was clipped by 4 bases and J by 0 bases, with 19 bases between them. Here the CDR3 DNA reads TGCGCCAGCAGCCGTCGAATGGAGCGGGTAAGCTCCTACGAGCAGTACTTC. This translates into CASSRRMERVSSYEQYF.

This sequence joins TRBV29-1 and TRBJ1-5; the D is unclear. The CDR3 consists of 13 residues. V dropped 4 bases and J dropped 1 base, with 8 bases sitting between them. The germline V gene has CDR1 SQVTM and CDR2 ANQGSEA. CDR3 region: CSVAQASNQPQHF. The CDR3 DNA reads TGCAGCGTTGCGCAGGCAAGCAATCAGCCCCAGCATTTT.

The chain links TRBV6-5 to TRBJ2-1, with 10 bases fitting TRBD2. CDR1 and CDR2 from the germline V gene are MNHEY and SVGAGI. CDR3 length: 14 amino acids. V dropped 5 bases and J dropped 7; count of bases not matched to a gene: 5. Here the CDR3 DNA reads TGTGCCAGCAGTCTAGCGGGAGAACCTAATGAGCAGTTCTTC. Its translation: CASSLAGEPNEQFF.

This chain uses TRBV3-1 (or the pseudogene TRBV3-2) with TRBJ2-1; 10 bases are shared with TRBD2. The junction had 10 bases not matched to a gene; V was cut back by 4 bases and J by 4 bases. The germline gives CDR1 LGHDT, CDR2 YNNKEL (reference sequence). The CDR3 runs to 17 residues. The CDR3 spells CASSPAHTSGAYNEQFF. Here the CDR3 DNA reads TGTGCCAGCAGCCCAGCGCATACTAGCGGGGCTTACAATGAGCAGTTCTTC.

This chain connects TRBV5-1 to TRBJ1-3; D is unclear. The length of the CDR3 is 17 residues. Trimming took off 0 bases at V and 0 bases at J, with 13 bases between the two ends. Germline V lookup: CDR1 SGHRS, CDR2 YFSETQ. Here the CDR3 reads CASSLDSANPSGNTIYF. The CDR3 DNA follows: TGCGCCAGCAGCTTGGACTCCGCTAACCCCTCTGGAAACACCATATATTTT.

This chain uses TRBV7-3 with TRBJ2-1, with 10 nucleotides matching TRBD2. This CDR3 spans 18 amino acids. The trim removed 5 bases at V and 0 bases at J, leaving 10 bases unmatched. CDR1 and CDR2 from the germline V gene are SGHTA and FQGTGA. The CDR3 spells CASSPFPSGGGSYNEQFF. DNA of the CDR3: TGTGCCAGCAGCCCTTTCCCTAGCGGGGGAGGCTCCTACAATGAGCAGTTCTTC.

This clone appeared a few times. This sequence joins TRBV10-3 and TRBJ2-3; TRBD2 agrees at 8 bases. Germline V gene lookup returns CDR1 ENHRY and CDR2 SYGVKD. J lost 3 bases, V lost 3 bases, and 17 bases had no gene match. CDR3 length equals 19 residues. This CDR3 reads CAISEGGGPFEKETDTQYF. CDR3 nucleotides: TGTGCCATCAGTGAAGGCGGGGGGCCCTTCGAAAAAGAAACAGATACGCAGTATTTT.

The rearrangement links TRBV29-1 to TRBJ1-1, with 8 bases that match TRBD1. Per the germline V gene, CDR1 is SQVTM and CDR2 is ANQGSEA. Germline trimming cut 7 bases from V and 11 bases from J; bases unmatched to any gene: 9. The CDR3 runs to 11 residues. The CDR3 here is CSAGQGARAFF. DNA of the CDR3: TGCAGCGCTGGGCAGGGGGCGCGGGCTTTCTTT.

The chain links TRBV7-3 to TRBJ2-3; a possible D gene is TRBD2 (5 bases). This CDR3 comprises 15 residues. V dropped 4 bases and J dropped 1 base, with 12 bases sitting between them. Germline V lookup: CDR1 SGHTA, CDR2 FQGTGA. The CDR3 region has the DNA TGTGCCAGCAGCTCCGGAGGAGCGGGCACAGATACGCAGTATTTT. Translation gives CASSSGGAGTDTQYF.

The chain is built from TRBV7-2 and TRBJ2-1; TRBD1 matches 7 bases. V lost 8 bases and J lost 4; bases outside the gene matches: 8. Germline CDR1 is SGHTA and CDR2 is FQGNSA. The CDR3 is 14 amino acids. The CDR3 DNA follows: TGTGCCAGCTCACCGGGACAGAAGTACAATGAGCAGTTCTTC. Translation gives CASSPGQKYNEQFF.

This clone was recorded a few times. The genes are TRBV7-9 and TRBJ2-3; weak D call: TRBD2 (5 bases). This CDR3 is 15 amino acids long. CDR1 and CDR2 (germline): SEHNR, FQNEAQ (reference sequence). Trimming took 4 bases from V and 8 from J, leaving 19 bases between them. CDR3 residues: CASSSASRAHGTQYF. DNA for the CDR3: TGTGCCAGCAGCTCCGCTAGCCGGGCACATGGTACGCAGTATTTT. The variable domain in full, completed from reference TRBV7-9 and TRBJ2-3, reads DTGVSQNPRHKITKRGQNVTFRCDPISEHNRLYWYRQTLGQGPEFLTYFQNEAQLEKSRLLSDRFSAERPKGSFSTLEIQRTEQGDSAMYLCASSSASRAHGTQYFGPGTRLTVL.

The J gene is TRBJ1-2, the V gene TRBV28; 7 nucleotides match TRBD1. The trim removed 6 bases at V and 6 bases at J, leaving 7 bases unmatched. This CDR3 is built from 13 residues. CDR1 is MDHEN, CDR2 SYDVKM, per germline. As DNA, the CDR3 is TGTGCCAGCAGACCAACAGGGGAGAATGGCTACACCTTC. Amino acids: CASRPTGENGYTF.

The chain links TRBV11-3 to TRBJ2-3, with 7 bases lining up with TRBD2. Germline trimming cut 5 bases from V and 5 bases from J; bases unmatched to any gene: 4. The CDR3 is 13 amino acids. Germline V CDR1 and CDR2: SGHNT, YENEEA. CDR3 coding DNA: TGTGCCAGCAGCAAACCGGGGGGAGATACGCAGTATTTT. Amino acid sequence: CASSKPGGDTQYF.

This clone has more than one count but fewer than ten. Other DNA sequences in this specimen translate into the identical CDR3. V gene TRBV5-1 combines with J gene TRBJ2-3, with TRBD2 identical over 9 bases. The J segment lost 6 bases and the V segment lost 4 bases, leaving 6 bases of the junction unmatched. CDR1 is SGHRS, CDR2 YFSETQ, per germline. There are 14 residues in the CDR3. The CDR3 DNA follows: TGCGCCAGCAGCCTAGGACTAGCGTCCGATACGCAGTATTTT. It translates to CASSLGLASDTQYF. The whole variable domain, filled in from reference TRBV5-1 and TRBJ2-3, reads KAGVTQTPRYLIKTRGQQVTLSCSPISGHRSVSWYQQTPGQGLQFLFEYFSETQRNKGNFPGRFSGRQFSNSRSEMNVSTLELGDSALYLCASSLGLASDTQYFGPGTRLTVL.

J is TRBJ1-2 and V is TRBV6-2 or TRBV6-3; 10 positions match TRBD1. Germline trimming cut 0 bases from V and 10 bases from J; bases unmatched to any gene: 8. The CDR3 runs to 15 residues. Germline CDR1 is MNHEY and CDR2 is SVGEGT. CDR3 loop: CASSYSRGQGSDYTF. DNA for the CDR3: TGTGCCAGCAGTTACTCTCGGGGACAGGGGTCGGACTACACCTTC.

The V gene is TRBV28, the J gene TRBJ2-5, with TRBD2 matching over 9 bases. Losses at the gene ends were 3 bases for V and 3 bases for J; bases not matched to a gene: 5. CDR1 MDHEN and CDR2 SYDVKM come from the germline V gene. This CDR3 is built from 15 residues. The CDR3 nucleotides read TGTGCCAGCAGTTTTAGCGGGAGTGGTAAAGAGACCCAGTACTTC. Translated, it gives CASSFSGSGKETQYF.

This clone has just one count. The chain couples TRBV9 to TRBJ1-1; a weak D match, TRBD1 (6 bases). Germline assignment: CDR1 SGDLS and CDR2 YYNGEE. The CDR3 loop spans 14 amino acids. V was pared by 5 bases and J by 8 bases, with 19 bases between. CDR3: CASRRTGSEAEAFF. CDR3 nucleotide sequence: TGTGCCAGCAGGCGCACAGGGTCGGAAGCGGAAGCTTTCTTT.